The present T cell receptor beta chain was sequenced within a study of shared clonotypes between healthy human individuals. Study-wide findings and caveats: Collection of samples was limited to blood; tissue repertoires likely differ. All-four-donor shared clonotypes had higher generation probabilities than non-shared clonotypes did.

Selected positively for CCR7 and CD45RO-negative, naive CD8 cells excluded terminally differentiated effector memory CD45RA+ cells. Healthy and HIV-negative, the adult donors had no recent acute infections or vaccinations. Every donor was a Caucasian adult from Nashville, Tennessee. CDR1 SGHDT and CDR2 YYEEEE come from the germline V gene. V gave up 5 bases and J gave up 6 bases; unmatched junction bases: 10. CDR3 size: 14 residues. This clone has just one count. Its cognate antigen is unknown. Assay used: immunoSEQ multiplex PCR; TCRdb lists only in-frame clones, some missing. The sample records about 2.1 million clones, 93% being singletons.

V is TRBV5-6 and J is TRBJ2-7; 8 bases map to TRBD2. The sequenced sample was naive CD8+ T cells from PBMCs. This receptor was taken from a man younger than 35 in good health. Some clones in this sample may be carry-over from other donors' samples. This CDR3 reads CASRAGTRALEQYF. Here the CDR3 DNA reads TGTGCCAGCAGGGCCGGGACTAGAGCTCTCGAGCAGTACTTC.